The TCR beta chain under discussion was sequenced for a study of blood T cell repertoires in COVID-19. Study at large: Spain, Italy and the United States supplied samples that represented acute and convalescent COVID-19.

Seattle's enrolled individuals joined amid active infection and were then monitored longitudinally. The CDR3 is 13 residues long. Germline V gives CDR1 MNHNS, CDR2 SASEGT. Trimming stripped 3 bases from V and 6 bases from J, with 11 bases between. The table came from immunoSEQ multiplex PCR; TCRdb's copy has only in-frame clones and leaves some out. Among hundreds of thousands of clones listed, roughly nine tenths were seen once. The sample comprised peripheral blood. This sequence joins TRBV6-1 and TRBJ1-1; D not resolved. This receptor was obtained from a woman aged 45-65 years with COVID-19, enrolled during active disease. The DNA for the CDR3 is TGTGCCAGCAGTGACAGGATGTACGCTGAAGCTTTCTTT. Amino acid sequence: CASSDRMYAEAFF.